This TCR beta chain stems from a study of T cell responses to AZD1222 COVID-19 vaccine. Findings of the study overall: Reports say nearly half of spike-specific TCRs go after unmutated variant regions. Donor demographics were predominantly white British with a female majority; clonal diversity may be underestimated.

Doses given second, at about 4 or about 12 weeks, were pooled. V was trimmed by 3 bases and J by 10 bases, leaving 10 bases between them. The CDR3 has 13 residues. The germline gives CDR1 WSHSY, CDR2 SAAADI. On this clone itself: Its matching antigen is unknown.

The repertoire was sequenced with immunoSEQ multiplex PCR; TCRdb's copy has only in-frame clones and lacks some. The profile shows 85,000 to 120,000 clones, 90% of them singletons. This chain links TRBV10-2 with TRBJ1-6, with D unresolved. The receptor was derived from an adult who received the AZD1222 COVID-19 vaccine. Sequencing was performed on peripheral blood, taken 28 days after the second AZD1222 dose. The CDR3 DNA follows: TGCGCCAGCAGTGATAGGAGTCGCTCACCCCTCCACTTT. It translates to CASSDRSRSPLHF.